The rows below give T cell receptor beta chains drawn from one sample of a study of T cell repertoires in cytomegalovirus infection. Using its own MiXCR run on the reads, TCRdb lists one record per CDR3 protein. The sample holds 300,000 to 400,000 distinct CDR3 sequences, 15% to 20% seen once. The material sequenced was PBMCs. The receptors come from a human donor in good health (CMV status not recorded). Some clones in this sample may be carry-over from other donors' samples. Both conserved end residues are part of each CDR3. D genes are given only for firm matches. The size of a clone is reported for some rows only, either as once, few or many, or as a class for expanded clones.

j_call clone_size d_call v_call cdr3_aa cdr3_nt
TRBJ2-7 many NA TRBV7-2 CASSLDRSYEQYF TGTGCCAGCAGCTTAGACCGATCCTACGAGCAGTACTTC
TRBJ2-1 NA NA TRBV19 CASSITLNEQFF TGTGCCAGTAGTATAACCCTCAATGAGCAGTTCTTC
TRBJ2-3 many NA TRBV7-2 CASSPGTDTQYF TGTGCCAGCAGCCCAGGCACAGATACGCAGTATTTT
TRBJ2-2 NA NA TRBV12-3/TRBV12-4 CASSIRTANTGELFF TGTGCCAGCAGTATCCGGACGGCGAACACCGGGGAGCTGTTTTTT
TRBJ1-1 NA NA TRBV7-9 CASGLPSTEAFF TGTGCCAGCGGCCTACCATCTACTGAAGCTTTCTTT
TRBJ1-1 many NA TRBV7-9 CASSLSLGVEAFF TGTGCCAGCAGCTTAAGTCTTGGAGTCGAAGCTTTCTTT
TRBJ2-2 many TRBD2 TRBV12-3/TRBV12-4 CASSLWWGGTGELFF TGTGCCAGCAGTTTATGGTGGGGGGGGACCGGGGAGCTGTTTTTT
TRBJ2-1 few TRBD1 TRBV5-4 CASSLRWDSNEQFF TGTGCCAGCAGCTTACGGTGGGACAGCAATGAGCAGTTCTTC
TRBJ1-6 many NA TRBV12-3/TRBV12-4 CASSLVTNSPLHF TGTGCCAGCAGTTTAGTGACCAATTCACCCCTCCACTTT
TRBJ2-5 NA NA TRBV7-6 CASSSYVETQYF TGTGCCAGCAGCTCATACGTGGAGACCCAGTACTTC
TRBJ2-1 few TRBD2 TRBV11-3 CASSGTSYDEQFF TGTGCCAGCAGCGGGACTAGCTACGATGAGCAGTTCTTC
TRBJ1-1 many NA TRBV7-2 CASSLDPGEAFF TGTGCCAGCAGCTTAGACCCGGGTGAAGCTTTCTTT
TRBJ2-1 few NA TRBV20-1 CSARWTVYNEQFF TGCAGTGCTAGATGGACGGTCTACAATGAGCAGTTCTTC
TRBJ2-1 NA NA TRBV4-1 CASSPLLLNEQFF TGTGCCAGCAGCCCCCTCCTCCTCAATGAGCAGTTCTTC
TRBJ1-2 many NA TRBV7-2 CASSLEVNHGYTF TGTGCCAGCAGCTTAGAGGTGAATCATGGCTACACCTTC
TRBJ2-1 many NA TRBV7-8 CASSWLKIANEQFF TGTGCCAGCTCATGGCTGAAAATTGCGAATGAGCAGTTCTTC
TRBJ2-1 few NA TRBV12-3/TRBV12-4 CASSLSNSYQEQFF TGTGCCAGCAGTTTGTCTAACTCCTATCAGGAGCAGTTCTTC
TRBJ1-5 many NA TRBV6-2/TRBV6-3 CASSARGYSNQPQHF TGTGCCAGCAGCGCGAGGGGTTATAGCAATCAGCCCCAGCATTTT
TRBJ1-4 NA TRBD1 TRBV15 CATSRAPGGKLFF TGTGCCACCAGCAGAGCCCCAGGGGGAAAACTGTTTTTT
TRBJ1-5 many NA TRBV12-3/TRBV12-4 CASSFLGNQPQHF TGTGCCAGCAGTTTCTTAGGGAATCAGCCCCAGCATTTT
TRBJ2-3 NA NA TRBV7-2 CASSSPPHTQYF TGTGCCAGCAGCTCCCCCCCCCATACGCAGTATTTT
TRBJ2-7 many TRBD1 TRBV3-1 CASSLNPGQGYEQYF TGTGCCAGCAGCCTAAACCCGGGACAGGGCTACGAGCAGTACTTC
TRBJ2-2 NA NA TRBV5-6 CASSRSPSTGELFF TGTGCCAGCAGCCGATCACCCTCCACCGGGGAGCTGTTTTTT
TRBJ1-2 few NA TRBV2 CASSRGFYGYTF TGTGCCAGCAGTCGGGGCTTCTATGGCTACACCTTC
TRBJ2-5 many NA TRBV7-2 CASSSRWWQETQYF TGTGCCAGCAGCTCCCGATGGTGGCAAGAGACCCAGTACTTC
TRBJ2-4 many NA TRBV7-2 CASSLEQASTIQYF TGTGCCAGCAGCTTAGAACAAGCAAGCACGATTCAGTACTTC
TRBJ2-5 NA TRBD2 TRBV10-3 CAIRTSGGIETQYF TGTGCCATCAGGACTAGCGGGGGGATTGAGACCCAGTACTTC
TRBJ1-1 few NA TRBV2 CASNQNTEAFF TGTGCCAGCAATCAGAACACTGAAGCTTTCTTT
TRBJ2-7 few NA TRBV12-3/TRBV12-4 CASSTGPYEQYF TGTGCCAGCAGCACGGGACCCTACGAGCAGTACTTC
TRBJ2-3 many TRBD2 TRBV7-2 CASIERGGADTQYF TGTGCCAGCATCGAGCGGGGGGGGGCAGATACGCAGTATTTT
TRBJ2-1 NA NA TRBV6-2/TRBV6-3 CASSYTRSSSYNEQFF TGTGCCAGCAGTTACACACGCTCTAGCTCCTACAATGAGCAGTTCTTC
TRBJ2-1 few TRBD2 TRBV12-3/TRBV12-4 CASSFGLAGVEQFF TGTGCCAGCAGTTTCGGACTAGCGGGAGTTGAGCAGTTCTTC
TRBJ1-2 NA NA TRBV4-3 CASSQDSVRGGYTF TGCGCCAGCAGCCAAGATAGCGTCAGAGGAGGCTACACCTTC
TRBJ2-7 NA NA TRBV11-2 CASSPTYGSYEQYF TGTGCCAGCAGCCCAACATATGGTTCCTACGAGCAGTACTTC
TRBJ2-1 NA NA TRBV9 CASSVPSNEQFF TGTGCCAGCAGCGTACCTTCAAATGAGCAGTTCTTC
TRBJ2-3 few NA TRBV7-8 CASNIAGDTQYF TGTGCCAGCAACATCGCCGGGGATACGCAGTATTTT
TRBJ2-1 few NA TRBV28 CASLSRGPVFNEQFF TGTGCCAGCCTTTCTCGGGGGCCGGTTTTTAATGAGCAGTTCTTC
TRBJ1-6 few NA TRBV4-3 CASSQRYQANSPLHF TGCGCCAGCAGCCAACGTTACCAGGCAAATTCACCCCTCCACTTT
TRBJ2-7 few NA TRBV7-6 CASSPSDLYEQYF TGTGCCAGCAGCCCTTCGGACTTATACGAGCAGTACTTC
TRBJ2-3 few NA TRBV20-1 CSARDTTTDTQYF TGCAGTGCTAGAGATACGACCACAGATACGCAGTATTTT
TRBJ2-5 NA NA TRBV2 CASSVVQETQYF TGTGCCAGCAGTGTTGTGCAAGAGACCCAGTACTTC
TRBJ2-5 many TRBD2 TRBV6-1 CASSPLAGVQETQYF TGTGCCAGCAGCCCCCTAGCGGGAGTACAAGAGACCCAGTACTTC
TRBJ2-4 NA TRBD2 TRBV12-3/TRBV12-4 CASSSTGGKNIQYF TGTGCCAGCAGTTCTACGGGGGGAAAAAACATTCAGTACTTC
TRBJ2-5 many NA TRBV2 CASSEGLLLGAQYF TGTGCCAGCAGTGAAGGGCTCCTACTAGGAGCCCAGTACTTC
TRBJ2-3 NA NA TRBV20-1 CSARYEGTQYF TGCAGTGCTAGGTACGAGGGTACGCAGTATTTT
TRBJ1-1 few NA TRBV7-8 CASSFSHWAGTLNTEAFF TGTGCCAGCAGCTTTAGTCACTGGGCCGGGACATTGAACACTGAAGCTTTCTTT
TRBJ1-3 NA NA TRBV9 CASSLATGYSSGNTIYF TGTGCCAGCAGCCTAGCGACAGGTTACAGCTCTGGAAACACCATATATTTT
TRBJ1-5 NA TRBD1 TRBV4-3 CASSQSDRGGQPQHF TGCGCCAGCAGCCAATCTGACAGGGGTGGCCAGCCCCAGCATTTT
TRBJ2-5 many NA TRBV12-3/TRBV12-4 CASSTSSQETQYF TGTGCCAGCAGTACTAGCTCCCAAGAGACCCAGTACTTC
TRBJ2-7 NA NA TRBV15 CATSRDAASYEQYF TGTGCCACCAGCAGAGATGCAGCGAGTTACGAGCAGTACTTC
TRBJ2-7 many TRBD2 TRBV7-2 CASSPLAQYYEQYF TGTGCCAGCAGCCCACTAGCGCAATACTACGAGCAGTACTTC
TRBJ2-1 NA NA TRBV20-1 CSARDELSSYNEQFF TGCAGTGCTAGAGATGAACTCAGCTCCTACAATGAGCAGTTCTTC
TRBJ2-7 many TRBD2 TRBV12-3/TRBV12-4 CASSLLAGVEQYF TGTGCCAGCAGTTTACTAGCGGGAGTCGAGCAGTACTTC
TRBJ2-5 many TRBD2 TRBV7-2 CASSLLAGQETQYF TGTGCCAGCAGCTTGTTAGCGGGACAAGAGACCCAGTACTTC
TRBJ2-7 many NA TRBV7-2 CASSLGTSKVSYEQYF TGTGCCAGCAGCTTAGGTACAAGTAAGGTCTCCTACGAGCAGTACTTC
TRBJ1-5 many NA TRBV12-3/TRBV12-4 CASSLSVGMNQPQHF TGTGCCAGCAGTTTATCGGTGGGGATGAATCAGCCCCAGCATTTT
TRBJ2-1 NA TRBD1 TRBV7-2 CASSFRDRSSSYNEQFF TGTGCCAGCAGCTTCCGGGACAGGTCAAGCTCCTACAATGAGCAGTTCTTC